These 23 T cell receptor beta chains were sequenced from one sample in a study of blood T cell repertoires in COVID-19. Sequencing was performed with immunoSEQ multiplex PCR; in TCRdb, only in-frame clones are kept and a portion is missing. The profile shows more than 150,000 clones, approximately 92% of them singletons. The sample consisted of peripheral blood. These receptor sequences come from a woman aged 40 to 50 with acute or convalescent COVID-19.

The chain has TRBV10-3 and TRBJ2-7, with D maybe TRBD2 (6 bases). The CDR3 length is 14 residues. Between the trimmed V and J ends, which lost 4 bases and 4 bases, there was a span of 14 bases. CDR1 is ENHRY and CDR2 is SYGVKD in the germline V gene. The CDR3 spells CAISGSGPVYEQYF. As DNA, the CDR3 is TGTGCCATCAGTGGTAGCGGCCCCGTTTACGAGCAGTACTTC.

CDR3: CASSLGQGGGSNEKLFF. CDR3 DNA: TGTGCCAGCAGTCTTGGACAGGGCGGCGGTTCTAATGAAAAACTGTTTTTT. The chain is built from TRBV28 and TRBJ1-4, with TRBD1 matching 8 bases. Germline V gene lookup returns CDR1 MDHEN and CDR2 SYDVKM. Trimming cost V 5 bases and J 3 bases; bases outside gene matches: 11. CDR3 length: 17 amino acids.

The chain couples TRBV6-1 to TRBJ2-1, with 8 positions matching TRBD2. The junction had 7 bases not matched to a gene; V was cut back by 4 bases and J by 2 bases. CDR1 is MNHNS, CDR2 SASEGT, per germline. CDR3 length: 16 amino acids. In nucleotides, the CDR3 is TGTGCCAGCAGTGGACCCGGCGGGGGGCCCTACAATGAGCAGTTCTTC. Residues: CASSGPGGGPYNEQFF.

The sample holds one count of this clone. V and J are TRBV6-5 and TRBJ2-7, with TRBD1 matching over 9 bases. The CDR3 runs to 12 residues. Germline CDR1 and CDR2: MNHEY and SVGAGI. The junction had 1 base not matched to a gene; V was cut back by 6 bases and J by 4 bases. In DNA, the CDR3 is TGTGCCAGCAGCGACAGGGGGTACGAGCAGTACTTC. This sequence encodes CASSDRGYEQYF.

V gene TRBV24-1 combines with J gene TRBJ1-5, with no clear D. CDR3 length: 15 amino acids. Per germline, CDR1 KGHDR and CDR2 SFDVKD. The V and J ends lost 5 bases and 0 bases respectively, with 10 bases between them. The CDR3 DNA reads TGTGCCACCAGTGGCGCGCAAAATAGCAATCAGCCCCAGCATTTT. Protein product: CATSGAQNSNQPQHF.

This clone is a singleton in its sample. The gene calls are TRBV2 and TRBJ1-3; a possible D gene is TRBD1 (5 bases). Trimming took off 3 bases at V and 3 bases at J, with 15 bases between the two ends. This CDR3 has 16 residues. Germline V gene lookup returns CDR1 SNHLY and CDR2 FYNNEI. CDR3 protein: CASSEMEGTVGNTIYF. The CDR3 coding sequence is TGTGCCAGCAGTGAGATGGAGGGGACCGTTGGAAACACCATATATTTT.

CDR3 nucleotides: TGTGCCAGCAGTGAAGTCCAGGATAACTATGGCTACACCTTC. It is translated as CASSEVQDNYGYTF. V and J are TRBV6-1 and TRBJ1-2; D is uncertain. V shed 1 base and J shed 1 base, with 7 bases lying between them. Germline loops: CDR1 MNHNS, CDR2 SASEGT. This CDR3 spans 14 amino acids.

The chain links TRBV3-1 (or the pseudogene TRBV3-2) to TRBJ2-2, with TRBD1 matching 9 bases. In germline, CDR1 is LGHDT, CDR2 YNNKEL (reference sequence). CDR3 length equals 15 residues. V shed 6 bases and J 7 bases; nucleotides not matched to a gene: 9. The CDR3 is CASRDDRGFIGELFF. The CDR3 coding sequence is TGTGCCAGCAGAGATGACAGGGGGTTTATCGGGGAGCTGTTTTTT.

The V call is TRBV5-1, the J call TRBJ2-7; TRBD2 matches at 11 bases. This CDR3 is 16 amino acids long. V lost 5 bases and J lost 7; bases outside the gene matches: 14. Germline CDR1 and CDR2: SGHRS and YFSETQ. The CDR3 sequence is CASSSGDSGGAKEQYF. CDR3 nucleotide sequence: TGCGCCAGCAGTAGCGGTGATAGCGGGGGGGCCAAGGAGCAGTACTTC.

The V and J genes are TRBV3-1 (or the pseudogene TRBV3-2) and TRBJ2-7; tentatively, D is TRBD2 (5 bases). V lost 4 bases to trimming and J lost 0 bases, with 10 bases between them. CDR1 and CDR2 (germline): LGHDT, YNNKEL (reference sequence). CDR3 length equals 14 residues. The CDR3 bases are TGTGCCAGCAGCCCGGCGAGCGGCTCCTACGAGCAGTACTTC. This translates into CASSPASGSYEQYF.

This chain connects TRBV18 to TRBJ1-5; 10 bases are shared with TRBD1. The CDR3 extends over 15 amino acids. J gave up 6 bases and V 2 bases, and 4 bases lay outside the gene matches. The germline gives CDR1 KGHSH, CDR2 LQKENI. The CDR3 nucleotides read TGTGCCAGCTCACCAGGGACAGGGGTGCTTCAGCCCCAGCATTTT. This translates into CASSPGTGVLQPQHF.

J is TRBJ1-5 and V is TRBV28; the D is unclear. CDR3 size: 13 residues. V lost 7 bases, J lost 3 bases, and 10 bases lay in between. CDR1 and CDR2 (germline): MDHEN, SYDVKM. The CDR3 loop is CASTRGFNQPQHF. The CDR3 DNA is TGTGCCAGCACTCGCGGTTTCAATCAGCCCCAGCATTTT. Complete variable domain (other parts from reference TRBV28 and TRBJ1-5): DVKVTQSSRYLVKRTGEKVFLECVQDMDHENMFWYRQDPGLGLRLIYFSYDVKMKEKGDIPEGYSVSREKKERFSLILESASTNQTSMYLCASTRGFNQPQHFGDGTRLSIL.

This chain links TRBV27 with TRBJ2-7; possible D gene TRBD1, 6 bases. Germline CDR1 and CDR2: MNHEY and SMNVEV (reference sequence). The CDR3 has 14 amino acids. The germline V and J ends were trimmed by 3 bases and 2 bases, with 11 bases remaining between them. Here the CDR3 DNA reads TGTGCCAGCAGTTTCGCGGACAGCCCCTACGAGCAGTACTTC. It is translated as CASSFADSPYEQYF.

The V gene is TRBV5-6, the J gene TRBJ2-3; 7 bases are shared with TRBD2. Looked up from germline, CDR1 is SGHDT and CDR2 is YYEEEE. J gave up 5 bases and V 4 bases, and 10 bases lay outside the gene matches. The CDR3 spans 15 residues. Here the CDR3 DNA reads TGTGCCAGCAGCCGACGGGGGGAGGGCCTAGATACGCAGTATTTT. Translated, it gives CASSRRGEGLDTQYF.

V usage is TRBV28 and J usage is TRBJ2-4, with D possibly being TRBD1 (6 bases). The CDR3 has 13 residues. Trimming cost V 3 bases and J 7 bases, with 10 bases left between them. Germline assignment: CDR1 MDHEN and CDR2 SYDVKM. In DNA, the CDR3 is TGTGCCAGCAGTTTCGTTCAGGGGAACATTCAGTACTTC. This encodes CASSFVQGNIQYF.

The chain recombines TRBV7-3 with TRBJ2-2; D is unresolved. V lost 2 bases and J 8 bases, leaving 9 bases between the germline ends. This CDR3 spans 13 amino acids. Per germline, CDR1 SGHTA and CDR2 FQGTGA. The CDR3 sequence: CASSLLSLGELFF. CDR3 nucleotide sequence: TGTGCCAGCAGCTTATTATCGCTAGGGGAGCTGTTTTTT.

The rearrangement links TRBV12-1 to TRBJ1-4; TRBD1 is taken as the D call from the table, unchecked against the DNA. TRBV12-1 is reported as a pseudogene. The CDR3 loop spans 17 amino acids. The DNA for the CDR3 is TGTGCCAGCAGCCCCGGACAGGGGGCCTATAAAGATGAAAAACTGTTTTTT. It translates to CASSPGQGAYKDEKLFF.

The chain is built from TRBV10-3 and TRBJ2-1, with 12 bases identical to TRBD2. The junction had 11 bases not matched to a gene; V was cut back by 3 bases and J by 8 bases. There are 17 residues in the CDR3. Germline assignment: CDR1 ENHRY and CDR2 SYGVKD. CDR3 nucleotide sequence: TGTGCCATCAGTGACCCTACTCTAGCGGGAGGGTCCGATGAGCAGTTCTTC. Encoded protein: CAISDPTLAGGSDEQFF.

The chain links TRBV7-9 to TRBJ2-7; 10 nucleotides line up with TRBD1. Trimming took 5 bases from V and 4 from J; bases not matched to a gene: 14. Germline V gives CDR1 SEHNR, CDR2 FQNEAQ (reference sequence). The CDR3 is 17 amino acids. The CDR3 DNA reads as TGTGCCAGCAGCCTACTACTACCCGGGACAGGGGATTACGAGCAGTACTTC. Protein sequence: CASSLLLPGTGDYEQYF.

The chain is built from TRBV5-6 and TRBJ2-1; 8 bases line up with TRBD1. Germline V gene sequence: CDR1 SGHDT, CDR2 YYEEEE. Losses at the gene ends were 3 bases for V and 2 bases for J; bases not matched to a gene: 1. The CDR3 consists of 14 residues. For the CDR3, the DNA is TGTGCCAGCAGCTACAGGGGGACCTACAATGAGCAGTTCTTC. Protein product: CASSYRGTYNEQFF.

The rearrangement uses TRBV30 and TRBJ1-3, with 11 bases aligning to TRBD1. V lost 6 bases and J lost 1; bases outside the gene matches: 5. Germline V gene sequence: CDR1 GTSNPN, CDR2 SVGIG (reference sequence). This CDR3 comprises 15 residues. This chain's CDR3 is CACRDRGFSGNTIYF. CDR3 DNA: TGTGCCTGCCGGGACAGGGGGTTTTCTGGAAACACCATATATTTT.

CDR3 sequence reads: CASSLMNTGELFF. The CDR3 bases are TGTGCCAGCAGTCTAATGAACACCGGGGAGCTGTTTTTT. The genes are TRBV6-2 or TRBV6-3 and TRBJ2-2; no clear D gene. Germline V lookup: CDR1 MNHEY, CDR2 SVGEGT. The CDR3 extends over 13 amino acids. Trimming shortened V by 5 bases and J by 1 base, and 5 bases separated the two germline ends.

The chain has TRBV5-6 and TRBJ2-3; no firm D call. Trimming took off 0 bases at V and 0 bases at J, with 8 bases between the two ends. The CDR3 runs 15 residues. The germline CDR1 and CDR2 sequences are SGHDT and YYEEEE. The CDR3 sequence: CASSLVSESTDTQYF. The CDR3 nucleotides read TGTGCCAGCAGCTTGGTCAGCGAAAGCACAGATACGCAGTATTTT.